The entry below gives a single T cell receptor (beta chain) sequence along with its context. The antigen it binds to is not known. No per-base quality is available; no much larger clone lies one base away. This sample stems from a study of cytomegalovirus exposure and HLA in healthy donors (dated by TCRdb to 2015 to 2018). In the study overall: An earlier analysis of 587 of the donors reported over 250 Gb of sequence data and around 110 million unique TCR beta sequences obtained from roughly 180 million T cells. The number of typed donors differed by locus: 629-630 for A, B, C, DRB1 and DQB1; some 500 for DQA1; 606 for DPA1; and some 430 for DPB1. Of the 300 to 400 genotyped donors, approximately 83% fell in the genetic ancestry cluster associated with self-reported Caucasian donors. To decide whether each TCR beta V gene segment behaved as functional or pseudogenic, an earlier analysis of some 580 of the donors relied on high-throughput TCR beta sequencing. High-throughput TCR immunosequencing, statistical association of individual TCRs with disease status, and machine learning were combined to predict cytomegalovirus infection status. In addition to the first cohort of hundreds of subjects, a separate validation cohort of some 120 different subjects was used. Roughly 5 DR-DQ haplotypes were handled as single units for association and clustering, since linkage in the cohort was strong. Using immunosequencing, the study profiled T cell repertoires from about 650 subjects and related those repertoires to cytomegalovirus serostatus. Among a few hundred genotyped donors of the cohort, an average of 235,054 unique TCR beta nucleotide sequences were sequenced per donor, roughly 20% of them non-productive. HLA typing covered class I and class II loci at four-digit resolution. Rather than drawing on any new phenotypic data, the later analysis identified candidate immune exposures from TCR beta sequences and the way those sequences occurred across donors. In a later genetic analysis, genome-wide SNP genotypes for about 55% of the 666 donors were used, and that subset was treated as a discovery cohort. A later analysis re-examined previously published TCR beta repertoires from around 670 donors and added high-resolution HLA genotyping to investigate patterns of TCR occurrence. The study aimed to test whether signatures of past pathogen exposure could be identified by cataloging public T cell receptors. An early release covering around 630 HLA-typed donors comprised 250 to 350 gigabases of sequencing data and tens of millions of unique TCR sequences. Alongside the repertoire data, information on donor age, sex, ethnicity and CMV serostatus was compiled. Every discovery cohort repertoire had been produced on one sequencing platform. What the research found in general, with its limitations: Assigning TCR associations to individual alleles was difficult when HLA alleles, especially DR and DQ, strongly co-occurred. At a false discovery rate of 0.05, a later analysis linked fewer than 20,000 TCR beta sequences to specific HLA alleles. Sequencing depth was assumed to be roughly uniform across donors in the presence/absence analyses, though that assumption may not hold. In a later genetic analysis, a missense DCLRE1C variant was associated with V-gene and J-gene trimming of TCR beta chains, and the association was replicated in an independent cohort. Because HLA typing was unavailable for some donors at each locus, only the typed subset was used in association tests. According to a later analysis, most CMV-associated TCR beta chains appeared to be HLA-restricted, and the HLA associations seemed to be driven largely by CMV exposure. The study listed approximately 160 TCR beta chains as associated with cytomegalovirus. An earlier analysis of around 500 of the donors showed that most TCR beta V segments appeared in productive rearrangements either about 90% or about 30% of the time, which broadly matched IMGT annotations. A few of the identified cytomegalovirus-associated TCR beta chains were confirmed in vitro to be specific for cytomegalovirus antigens. A further reported finding was that TCR beta sequences accurately predicted the HLA-A and HLA-B alleles for most subjects in the first cohort. A later analysis reported that several top co-occurrence clusters appeared linked to parvovirus B19, influenza, CMV and Epstein-Barr virus. It was suggested by the authors that the approach could potentially be generalized to other disease states and immunological phenotypes. Linkage disequilibrium might explain the correlated functional status among segregating V segments, but an unknown experimental factor could not be excluded. Only TCR beta chains were sequenced in this cohort, and the absence of alpha or paired-chain data limited detectable features. A cluster of highly shared sequence variants was judged likely to be a technical artifact of the sequencing pipeline. In a later analysis, TCR association rates were found to vary across HLA loci, with the most associated TCRs seen for DRB1 alleles and the fewest for HLA-C alleles. Because counts were too low, around 18 rarely observed V segments, including chromosome 9 orphons, were left out of the earlier analysis of roughly 600 of the donors. Compared with the 666-donor mean, donors in an Asian-associated ancestry cluster had fewer N-insertions in productive TCRs, according to a later genetic analysis. The classifier was reported to diagnose cytomegalovirus status with high specificity and sensitivity in both the original and validation cohorts. Immune exposure information for the cohort was limited to CMV serostatus. Because the 87-base-pair reads could not distinguish some IMGT-functional V segments, including TRBV6-2 and TRBV6-3, those segments were excluded. Across donors, most TCR sequences were observed very rarely, whereas some public TCRs were present in many individuals. In a later analysis, HLA-associated TCR beta chains were found to be more clonally expanded and to have lower generation probabilities than equally common non-associated chains.

The V and J ends are trimmed by 2 bases and 10 bases, leaving 14 bases between them. The germline V gene specifies MDHEN as CDR1 and SYDVKM as CDR2. The CDR3 runs 14 residues from the cysteine to the phenylalanine. The read is trimmed to its CDR3 DNA, 42 bases read in frame from base 1. The cohort was made up of 500 to 850 healthy bone marrow donors. At the time of sampling, all cohort members were nominally healthy, though unrecorded immune exposures were likely present. The donor was CMV seronegative and was included in the group of a few hundred seronegative cohort members. Each donor provided a peripheral blood sample, and peripheral blood mononuclear cells were used for TCR beta sequencing. Genomic DNA extraction from the blood cell samples was performed with the Qiagen DNeasy Blood Extraction Kit. Libraries came from the immunoSEQ multiplex PCR assay. For the multiplex PCR, a mixture combining 60 forward primers for TCR Vbeta segments and 13 reverse primers for TCR Jbeta segments was used. The CDR3 region of rearranged TCR beta genes was amplified from genomic DNA by a multiplex PCR assay. The amplified TCR beta libraries were sequenced on the Illumina HiSeq System as 87-base-pair reads. Concerning the study's data processing: In a later analysis, some 80 million unique TCR beta chains were counted across the 500 to 850 repertoires, and approximately 11 million of these chains were shared by at least two donors. A nearest-neighbor algorithm error-corrected the raw reads and collapsed the reads into unique sequences, merging closely related sequences to remove PCR and sequencing errors. Alignment of CDR3 sequences to IMGT reference sequences was used to assign V, D and J gene segments. For a sequence to be retained, at least a six-nucleotide match to both a V gene segment and a J gene segment was required. Rearrangements were classified as productive when the CDR3 lacked stop codons and remained in frame with V and J, and all other rearrangements were classified as non-productive. Following IMGT convention, CDR3 was defined as the stretch from the second conserved V-encoded cysteine to the conserved J-encoded phenylalanine. Sequences without an unambiguous match to a single V gene segment were excluded from the earlier analysis of approximately 560 of the donors. In an earlier analysis of several hundred of the donors, a V segment was called functional when productive rearrangements were above 56.7%, and segregating when the standard deviation between donors exceeded 5%. A statistical classification framework was developed to diagnose cytomegalovirus status using the catalog of TCR beta chain sequences. In a later analysis, V and J genes were assigned by comparing TCR nucleotide sequences against IMGT/GENE-DB human TR gene sequences. A later analysis assigned CDR3 sequences and most-parsimonious VDJ recombination scenarios with the TCRdist pipeline. In a later analysis, each TCR beta chain was defined by its CDR3 amino acid sequence together with its V-gene family, and reads lacking a unique V-gene family were excluded. A later analysis removed roughly 590 highly shared, low-generation-probability nucleotide sequences to deal with suspected cross-contamination and a sequencing artifact. For each public chain, a later analysis derived a clonal expansion index from normalized ranks of inferred template counts within each repertoire. In a later analysis, generation probabilities were computed using a VDJ recombination model fitted to out-of-frame rearrangements, and the results were checked against IGoR. In a later analysis, TCR-TCR, TCR-HLA and TCR-CMV co-occurrence was scored with hypergeometric tests, and a repertoire-size bias correction was applied to TCR pairs. A later analysis estimated false discovery rates by permuting HLA or CMV assignments 20 times. In a later analysis, co-occurring TCRs were grouped with DBSCAN, and TCRdist sequence similarity was added when clustering was performed within HLA-allele-positive subsets. For co-occurrence clustering, repertoires with fewer than 30,000 or more than 120,000 public chains were excluded, along with 4 to 6 repertoires with anomalous nucleotide sharing. TCRdb took this table from immuneACCESS and kept in-frame rearrangements with V and J called. Such tables lack part of the clones; where checked against another copy, unresolved V genes explain under half of the gap, and the rest is unexplained. V and J calls and clone size are those listed in that table; D and trimming were worked out from the DNA. The sample table holds over 100,000 clones, of which around 81% were seen once. Together, the top ten hold under 2.5% of the sample.

The TCR comes from a woman between 25 and 40 years old in good health and CMV-seronegative. The chain employs TRBV28 and TRBJ1-4; no confident D gene assignment can be made. Sequences were obtained from PBMCs. The encoded CDR3 is CASSLAGRVGKLFF. The sequenced DNA is TGTGCCAGCAGTTTAGCTGGGCGGGTGGGAAAACTGTTTTTT.